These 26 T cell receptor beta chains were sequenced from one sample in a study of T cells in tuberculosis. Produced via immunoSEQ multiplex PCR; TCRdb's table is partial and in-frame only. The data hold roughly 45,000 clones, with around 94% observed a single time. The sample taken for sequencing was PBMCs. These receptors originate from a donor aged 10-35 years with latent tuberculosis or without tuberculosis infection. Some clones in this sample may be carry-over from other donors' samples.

CDR3 region: CASSLERYNEQFF. The CDR3 coding sequence is TGTGCCAGCAGCTTAGAGCGGTACAATGAGCAGTTCTTC. The rearrangement joins TRBV7-2 to TRBJ2-1; TRBD2 might be the D (5 bases). Deletions cut 1 base from V and 4 bases from J, with 5 bases between. This CDR3 contains 13 residues. Germline values: CDR1 SGHTA, CDR2 FQGNSA.

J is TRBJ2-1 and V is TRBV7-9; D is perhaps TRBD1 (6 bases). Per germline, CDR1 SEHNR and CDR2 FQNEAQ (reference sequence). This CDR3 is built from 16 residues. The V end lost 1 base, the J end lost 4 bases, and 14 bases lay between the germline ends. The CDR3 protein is CASSLGVGADYNEQFF. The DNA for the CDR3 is TGTGCCAGCAGCTTAGGAGTGGGGGCCGATTACAATGAGCAGTTCTTC.

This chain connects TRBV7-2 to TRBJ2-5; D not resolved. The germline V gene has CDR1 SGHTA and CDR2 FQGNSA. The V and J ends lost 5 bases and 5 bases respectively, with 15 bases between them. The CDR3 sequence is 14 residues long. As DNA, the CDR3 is TGTGCCAGCAGCCGTGACACATTTAGGGAGACCCAGTACTTC. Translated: CASSRDTFRETQYF.

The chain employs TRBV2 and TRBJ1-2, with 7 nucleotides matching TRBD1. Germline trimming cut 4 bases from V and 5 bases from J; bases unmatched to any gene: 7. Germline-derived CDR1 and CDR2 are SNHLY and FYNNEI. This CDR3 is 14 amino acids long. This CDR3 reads CASSGQGEGYGYTF. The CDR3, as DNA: TGTGCCAGCAGTGGACAGGGAGAAGGGTATGGCTACACCTTC.

The chain's CDR3 is CASSLKAPGAGELFF. The CDR3 coding sequence is TGTGCCAGCAGCCTGAAAGCCCCAGGGGCCGGGGAGCTGTTTTTT. This sequence joins TRBV7-3 and TRBJ2-2; D perhaps matches TRBD1 (6 bases). Germline V gives CDR1 SGHTA, CDR2 FQGTGA. This CDR3 spans 15 amino acids. The V end was cut by 5 bases, the J end by 6 bases, with 16 bases between.

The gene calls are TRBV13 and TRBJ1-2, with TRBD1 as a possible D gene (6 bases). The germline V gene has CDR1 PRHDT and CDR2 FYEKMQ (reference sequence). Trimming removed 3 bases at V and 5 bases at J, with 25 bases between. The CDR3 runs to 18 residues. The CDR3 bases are TGTGCCAGCAGCTTTTATACGGGACGACAGGCATTCAATTATGGCTACACCTTC. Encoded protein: CASSFYTGRQAFNYGYTF.

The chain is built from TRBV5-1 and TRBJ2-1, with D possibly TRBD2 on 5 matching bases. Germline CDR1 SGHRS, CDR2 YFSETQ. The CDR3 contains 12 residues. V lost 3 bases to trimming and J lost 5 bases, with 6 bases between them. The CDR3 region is CASSSGNNEQFF. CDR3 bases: TGCGCCAGCAGCTCCGGGAACAATGAGCAGTTCTTC.

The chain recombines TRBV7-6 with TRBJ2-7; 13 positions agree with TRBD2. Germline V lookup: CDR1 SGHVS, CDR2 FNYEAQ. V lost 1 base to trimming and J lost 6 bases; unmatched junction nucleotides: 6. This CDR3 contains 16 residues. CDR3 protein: CASSLGTSGSVPEQYF. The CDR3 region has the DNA TGTGCCAGCAGCTTAGGGACTAGCGGGAGCGTCCCCGAGCAGTACTTC.

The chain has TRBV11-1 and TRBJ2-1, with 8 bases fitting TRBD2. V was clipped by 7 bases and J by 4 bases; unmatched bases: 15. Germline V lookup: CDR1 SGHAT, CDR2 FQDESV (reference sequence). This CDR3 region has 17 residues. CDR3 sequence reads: CASTTYGGLGRYNEQFF. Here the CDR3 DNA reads TGTGCCAGCACCACTTACGGGGGACTAGGTAGATACAATGAGCAGTTCTTC.

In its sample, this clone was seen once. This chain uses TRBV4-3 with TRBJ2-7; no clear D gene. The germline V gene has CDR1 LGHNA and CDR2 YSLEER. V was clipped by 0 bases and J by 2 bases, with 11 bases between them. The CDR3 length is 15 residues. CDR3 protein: CASSQDFGGAYEQYF. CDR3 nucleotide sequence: TGCGCCAGCAGCCAAGATTTCGGCGGAGCCTACGAGCAGTACTTC.

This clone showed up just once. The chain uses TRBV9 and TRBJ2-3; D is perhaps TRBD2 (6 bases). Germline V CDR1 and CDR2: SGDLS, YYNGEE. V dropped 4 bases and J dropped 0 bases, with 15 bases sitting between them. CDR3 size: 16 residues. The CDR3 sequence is CASSYTGLLSTDTQYF. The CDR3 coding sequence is TGTGCCAGCAGCTACACGGGACTGCTAAGCACAGATACGCAGTATTTT.

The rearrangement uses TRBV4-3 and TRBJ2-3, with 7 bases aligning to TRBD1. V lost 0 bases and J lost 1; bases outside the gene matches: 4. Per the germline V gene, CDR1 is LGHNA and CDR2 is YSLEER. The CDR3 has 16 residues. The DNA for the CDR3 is TGCGCCAGCAGCCAAGACAGGGGGTTCGGCACAGATACGCAGTATTTT. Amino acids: CASSQDRGFGTDTQYF.

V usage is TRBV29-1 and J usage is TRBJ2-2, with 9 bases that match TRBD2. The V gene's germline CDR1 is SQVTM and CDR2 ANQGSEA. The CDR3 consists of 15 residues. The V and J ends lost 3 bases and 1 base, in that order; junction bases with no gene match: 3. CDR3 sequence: CSVEWTSENTGELFF. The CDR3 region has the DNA TGCAGCGTTGAGTGGACTAGCGAGAACACCGGGGAGCTGTTTTTT.

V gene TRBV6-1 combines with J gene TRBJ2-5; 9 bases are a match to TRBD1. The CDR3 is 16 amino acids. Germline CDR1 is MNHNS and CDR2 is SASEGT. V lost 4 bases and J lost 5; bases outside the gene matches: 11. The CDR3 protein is CASSALTGGDLETQYF. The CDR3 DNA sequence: TGTGCCAGCAGTGCCCTCACAGGGGGCGATTTGGAGACCCAGTACTTC.

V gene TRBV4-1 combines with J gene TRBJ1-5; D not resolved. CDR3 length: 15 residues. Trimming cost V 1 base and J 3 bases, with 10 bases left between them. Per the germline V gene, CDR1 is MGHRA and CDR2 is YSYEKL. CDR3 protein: CASSQVEGYNQPQHF. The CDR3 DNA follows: TGCGCCAGCAGCCAAGTCGAGGGATACAATCAGCCCCAGCATTTT.

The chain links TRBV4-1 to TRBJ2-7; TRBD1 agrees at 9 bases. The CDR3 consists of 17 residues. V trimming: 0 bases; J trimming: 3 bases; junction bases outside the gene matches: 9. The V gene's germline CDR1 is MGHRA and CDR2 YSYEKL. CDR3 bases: TGCGCCAGCAGCCAAGATCCCCGACAGGGGGTAGTCTACGAGCAGTACTTC. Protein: CASSQDPRQGVVYEQYF.

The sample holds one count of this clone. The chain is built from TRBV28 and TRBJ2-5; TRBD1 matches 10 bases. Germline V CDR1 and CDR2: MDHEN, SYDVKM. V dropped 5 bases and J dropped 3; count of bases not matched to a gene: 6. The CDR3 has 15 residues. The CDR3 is CASSGAGTGEETQYF. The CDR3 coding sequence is TGTGCCAGCAGTGGAGCCGGGACAGGGGAAGAGACCCAGTACTTC. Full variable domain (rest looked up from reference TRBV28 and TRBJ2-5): DVKVTQSSRYLVKRTGEKVFLECVQDMDHENMFWYRQDPGLGLRLIYFSYDVKMKEKGDIPEGYSVSREKKERFSLILESASTNQTSMYLCASSGAGTGEETQYFGPGTRLLVL.

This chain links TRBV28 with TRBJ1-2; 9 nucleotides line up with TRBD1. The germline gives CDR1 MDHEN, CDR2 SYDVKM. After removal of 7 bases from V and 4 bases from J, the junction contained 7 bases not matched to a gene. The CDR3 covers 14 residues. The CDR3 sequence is CASIPWDRAYGYTF. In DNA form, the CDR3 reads TGTGCCAGCATTCCTTGGGACAGGGCCTATGGCTACACCTTC.

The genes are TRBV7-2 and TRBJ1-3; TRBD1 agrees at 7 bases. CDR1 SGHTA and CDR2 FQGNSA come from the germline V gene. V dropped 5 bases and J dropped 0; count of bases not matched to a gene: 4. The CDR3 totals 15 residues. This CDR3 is CASSPRDSSGNTIYF. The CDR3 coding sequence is TGTGCCAGCAGCCCACGGGACAGCTCTGGAAACACCATATATTTT.

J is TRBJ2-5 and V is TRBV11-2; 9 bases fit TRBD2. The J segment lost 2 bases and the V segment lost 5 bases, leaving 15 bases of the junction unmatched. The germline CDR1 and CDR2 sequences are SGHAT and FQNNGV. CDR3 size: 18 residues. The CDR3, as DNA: TGTGCCAGCAGCCCCCGGGGTAGCGGGAGAGTAGGGCAAGAGACCCAGTACTTC. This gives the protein CASSPRGSGRVGQETQYF.

DNA of the CDR3: TGCGCCAGCACCCCAAACCCGGCAGGGACAGTCGCCTACGAGCAGTACTTC. Amino acids: CASTPNPAGTVAYEQYF. The V call is TRBV5-1, the J call TRBJ2-7; TRBD1 matches at 7 bases. The CDR3 runs to 17 residues. CDR1 is SGHRS and CDR2 is YFSETQ in the germline V gene. After removal of 6 bases from V and 2 bases from J, the junction contained 17 bases not matched to a gene.

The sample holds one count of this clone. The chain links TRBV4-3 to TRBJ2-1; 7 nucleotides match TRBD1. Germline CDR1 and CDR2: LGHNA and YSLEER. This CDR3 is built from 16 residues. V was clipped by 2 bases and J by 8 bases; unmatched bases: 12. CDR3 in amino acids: CASSQTGAGSRDEQFF. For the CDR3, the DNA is TGCGCCAGCAGCCAAACAGGGGCTGGATCTAGGGATGAGCAGTTCTTC.

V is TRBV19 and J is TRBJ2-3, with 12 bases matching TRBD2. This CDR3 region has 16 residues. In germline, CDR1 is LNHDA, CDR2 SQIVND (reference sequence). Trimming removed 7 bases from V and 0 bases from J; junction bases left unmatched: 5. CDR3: CASNPSGRASTDTQYF. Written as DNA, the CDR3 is TGTGCCAGTAATCCTAGCGGGAGGGCTAGCACAGATACGCAGTATTTT.

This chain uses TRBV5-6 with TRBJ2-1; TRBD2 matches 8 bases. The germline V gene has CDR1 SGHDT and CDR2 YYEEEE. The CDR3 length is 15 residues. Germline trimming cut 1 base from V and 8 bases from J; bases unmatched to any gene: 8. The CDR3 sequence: CASSLYSGSGDEQFF. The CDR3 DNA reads TGTGCCAGCAGCTTGTACAGCGGGAGTGGGGATGAGCAGTTCTTC.

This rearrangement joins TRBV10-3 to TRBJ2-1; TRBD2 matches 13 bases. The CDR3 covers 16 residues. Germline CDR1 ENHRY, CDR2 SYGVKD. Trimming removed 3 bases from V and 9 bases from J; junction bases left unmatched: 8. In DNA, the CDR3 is TGTGCCATCAGTGACCCACTAGCGGGAGGGGTGAGTGAGCAGTTCTTC. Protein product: CAISDPLAGGVSEQFF.

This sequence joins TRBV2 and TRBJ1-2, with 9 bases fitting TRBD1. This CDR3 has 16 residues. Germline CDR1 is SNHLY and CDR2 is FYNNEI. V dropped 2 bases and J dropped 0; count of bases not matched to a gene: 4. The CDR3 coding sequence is TGTGCCAGCAGTGAAACCCGACAGGGGGCTAACTATGGCTACACCTTC. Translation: CASSETRQGANYGYTF.